This TCR beta chain was profiled in a study of breast tumors, draining lymph nodes, adjacent tissues. Study results and caveats: Tumor repertoires ranked between lymph nodes and nontumor tissue in diversity, with V and J gene preferences. Findings are consistent with lymph node origin and intratumoral expansion of most tumor T cells. Tumor T cell lymph node origin was a supported hypothesis, not proven.

Breast cancer patients provided tissue from their axillary draining lymph nodes. Via MiXCR, TCRdb re-called the multiplex PCR reads, giving one row per CDR3 protein. The profile shows under 350,000 distinct CDR3 sequences, 30% of them singletons. This clonotype came up a few times. Its antigen remains unidentified. The germline gene is not matched at one end of the junction; a read error may be the cause. CDR3 length equals 15 residues. CDR1 and CDR2 from the germline V gene are LNHDA and SQIVND (reference sequence). This clonotype was sampled from a female donor with breast cancer. Some clones in this sample may be carry-over from other donors' samples. The rearrangement links TRBV19 to TRBJ2-3, with a possible D match to TRBD2 (7 bases). The sample was axillary lymph node tissue. The CDR3 spells CASSIGGRQTGTQYF. The CDR3 bases are TGTGCCAGTAGTATCGGCGGGAGACAGACAGGTACGCAGTATTTT.